Below, 11 T cell receptor beta chains from the same sample are listed, as sequenced in a study of cytomegalovirus exposure and HLA in healthy donors (dated 2017 in TCRdb). The library relied on the immunoSEQ multiplex PCR assay. The multiplex PCR relied on a mix of 60 forward primers for TCR Vbeta segments and 13 reverse primers for TCR Jbeta segments. What TCRdb holds here is the immuneACCESS table cut down to in-frame rearrangements. Part of the clones is not present; checked against another copy, under half of the missing clones reflect an unresolved V gene, and the others are unexplained. This sample's clone table shows roughly 200,000 clones. The biggest ten clones account for roughly 1.2% of the sample. The sequencing input was PBMCs. The source of these receptors is a girl aged 2-9 years in good health and CMV-seropositive.

The chain is built from TRBV5-1 and TRBJ2-1; 9 bases map to TRBD2. Germline CDR1 and CDR2: SGHRS and YFSETQ. The CDR3 has 17 residues. J was trimmed by 0 bases and V by 0 bases; bases with no gene match: 4. The CDR3 is CASSLDPTSGSYNEQFF. In DNA form, the CDR3 reads TGCGCCAGCAGCTTGGACCCGACTAGCGGCTCCTACAATGAGCAGTTCTTC. Looking up the rest from reference TRBV5-1 and TRBJ2-1 gives the full variable domain: KAGVTQTPRYLIKTRGQQVTLSCSPISGHRSVSWYQQTPGQGLQFLFEYFSETQRNKGNFPGRFSGRQFSNSRSEMNVSTLELGDSALYLCASSLDPTSGSYNEQFFGPGTRLTVL.

This chain joins TRBV4-1 and TRBJ1-1, with 7 bases lining up with TRBD1. Germline V gene lookup returns CDR1 MGHRA and CDR2 YSYEKL. The junction had 9 bases not matched to a gene; V was cut back by 5 bases and J by 6 bases. This CDR3 comprises 14 residues. The CDR3 DNA reads as TGCGCCAGCAGCTCCCAAGGGGGCGCGGCTGAAGCTTTCTTT. Protein sequence: CASSSQGGAAEAFF.

The chain couples TRBV28 to TRBJ1-5, with TRBD1 matching over 10 bases. The V segment lost 6 bases and the J segment 7 bases; nucleotides outside the gene matches: 6. The CDR3 is 14 residues long. Germline CDR1 reads MDHEN; CDR2 reads SYDVKM. CDR3 loop: CASSSGQGRQPQHF. CDR3 DNA sequence: TGTGCCAGCAGCTCGGGACAGGGGAGGCAGCCCCAGCATTTT.

This chain joins TRBV27 and TRBJ2-2; the D gene is possibly TRBD1 (5 bases). V was pared by 0 bases and J by 9 bases, with 20 bases between. Germline assignment: CDR1 MNHEY and CDR2 SMNVEV (reference sequence). The CDR3 spans 17 residues. The CDR3 sequence is CASSLSRTGLQVRELFF. CDR3 coding DNA: TGTGCCAGCAGTTTATCGCGGACCGGGTTACAGGTCAGGGAGCTGTTTTTT.

This rearrangement joins TRBV6-6 to TRBJ1-4; D may be TRBD1 (6 bases). V lost 5 bases and J lost 4, with 11 bases in between. Looked up from germline, CDR1 is MNHNY and CDR2 is SVGAGI (reference sequence). The CDR3 loop spans 14 amino acids. The CDR3 region has the DNA TGTGCCAGCAGTAAAGGACAGCTTAATGAAAAACTGTTTTTT. Protein product: CASSKGQLNEKLFF.

This sequence joins TRBV5-1 and TRBJ2-5, with 11 bases lining up with TRBD2. J lost 1 base, V lost 6 bases, and 5 bases had no gene match. Germline V CDR1 and CDR2: SGHRS, YFSETQ. This CDR3 contains 15 residues. Here the CDR3 DNA reads TGCGCCAGCACCGGGACTAGCGGTTCCCAAGAGACCCAGTACTTC. Residues: CASTGTSGSQETQYF.

V is TRBV7-9 and J is TRBJ1-1; perhaps TRBD1 as D (5 bases). Per germline, CDR1 SEHNR and CDR2 FQNEAQ (reference sequence). CDR3 size: 14 residues. V was pared by 4 bases and J by 2 bases, with 11 bases between. The CDR3 sequence: CASSSRRGNTEAFF. The CDR3 coding sequence is TGTGCCAGCAGCTCGCGGAGGGGAAACACTGAAGCTTTCTTT.

The rearrangement links TRBV6-5 to TRBJ1-1, with D unclear. The germline V gene has CDR1 MNHEY and CDR2 SVGAGI. This CDR3 spans 11 amino acids. Trimming took off 6 bases at V and 7 bases at J, with 9 bases between the two ends. The CDR3 DNA reads TGTGCCAGCAGACTACGCAATGAAGCTTTCTTT. Translating it yields CASRLRNEAFF.

The rearrangement uses TRBV28 and TRBJ2-7; D is possibly TRBD2 (6 bases). Germline V gene lookup returns CDR1 MDHEN and CDR2 SYDVKM. The CDR3 spans 13 residues. V was clipped by 3 bases and J by 4 bases, with 10 bases between them. The CDR3, as DNA: TGTGCCAGCAGTTTGGCAGGGAGGTACGAGCAGTACTTC. Its translation: CASSLAGRYEQYF.

This rearrangement joins TRBV20-1 to TRBJ2-5, with no clear D. The CDR3 has 11 amino acids. CDR1 DFQATT and CDR2 SNEGSKA come from the germline V gene (reference sequence). Trimming left V 6 bases short and J 4 bases short, with 9 bases between. DNA of the CDR3: TGCAGTGCCCCGTTCTCAGAGACCCAGTACTTC. Its translation: CSAPFSETQYF.

The CDR3 spells CASSLGNTGSDTQYF. CDR3 DNA sequence: TGTGCCAGCAGCTTAGGAAACACCGGGTCAGATACGCAGTATTTT. V usage is TRBV7-6 and J usage is TRBJ2-3; D gene unclear. Germline V lookup: CDR1 SGHVS, CDR2 FNYEAQ. The CDR3 length is 15 residues. V lost 1 base to trimming and J lost 4 bases, with 12 bases between them. The whole variable domain, filled in from reference TRBV7-6 and TRBJ2-3, reads GAGVSQSPRYKVTKRGQDVALRCDPISGHVSLYWYRQALGQGPEFLTYFNYEAQQDKSGLPNDRFSAERPEGSISTLTIQRTEQRDSAMYRCASSLGNTGSDTQYFGPGTRLTVL.